A single sample gave rise to the 28 T cell receptor beta chains below, sequenced in a study of T cells in women clearing cervical HPV infection. Generated by immunoSEQ multiplex PCR, the TCRdb table keeps only in-frame clones and is missing some. Its table lists more than 25,000 clones. Specimen: blood buffy coat. The source of these receptors is a woman aged 18-69 years with a cervical HPV16 infection that either progressed to CIN3+ or cleared (not recorded which).

On this clone: The read terminates 3 residues ahead of where the CDR3 ends, so the germline J gene completes it. The rearrangement links TRBV10-1 to TRBJ1-1; D is uncertain. CDR3 length: 16 amino acids. Looked up from germline, CDR1 is WNHNN and CDR2 is SYGVQD (reference sequence). Trimming left V 8 bases short and J 0 bases short, with 19 bases between. CDR3 DNA, as far as it was read: TGCGCCAGCTCTCCGGAGCGACCCGTCATGAACACTGAA. Translating it yields CASSPERPVMNTE. The complete CDR3 protein is CASSPERPVMNTEAFF.

The CDR3 here is CASSIAGVIKGTEAFF. CDR3 DNA (partial): TGTGCCAGTAGTATCGCAGGGGTAATTAAGGGCACTGAA. The genes are TRBV19 and TRBJ1-1; D is possibly TRBD1 (6 bases). The read ends 3 residues before the CDR3 terminus; that terminus is restored from the germline J gene. CDR1 is LNHDA, CDR2 SQIVND, per germline (reference sequence). This CDR3 is 16 amino acids long. The V end was cut by 3 bases, the J end by 4 bases, with 18 bases between.

Comment on this clone: From the germline J gene comes the end of the CDR3, since the read stops 3 residues before it. The chain recombines TRBV7-9 with TRBJ2-3; D unclear. The CDR3 extends over 15 amino acids. The germline CDR1 and CDR2 sequences are SEHNR and FQNEAQ (reference sequence). The CDR3 spells CASSLALQTQETQYF. The CDR3 DNA, read in part, is TGTGCCAGCAGCTTAGCGTTACAGACACAAGAGACG.

Comments on this clone: The read ends 3 residues before the CDR3 terminus; that terminus is restored from the germline J gene. The V and J genes are TRBV11-2 and TRBJ2-5; possibly TRBD2 for D (6 bases). In germline, CDR1 is SGHAT, CDR2 FQNNGV. Trimming shortened V by 3 bases and J by 4 bases, and 12 bases separated the two germline ends. The CDR3 runs 14 residues. The CDR3: CASSFGAGIETQYF. The CDR3 bases that were read are TGTGCCAGCAGCTTCGGTGCGGGAATAGAGACC.

Concerning this clone: The read finishes 3 residues shy of the CDR3 end, and the germline J gene is used to complete it. The chain employs TRBV20-1 and TRBJ2-5; 12 bases align to TRBD2. Unmatched junction bases numbered 6, after V lost 3 bases and J lost 4 bases. The CDR3 spans 15 residues. The germline gives CDR1 DFQATT, CDR2 SNEGSKA (reference sequence). Incomplete CDR3 DNA: TGCAGTGCTAGTCCCTCTAGCGGGAGGGGAGAGACC. Protein sequence: CSASPSSGRGET. The full CDR3 protein is CSASPSSGRGETQYF.

In regard to this clone: The observed sequence ends 3 residues before the CDR3 terminus, with the missing tail filled in from the germline J gene. The gene calls are TRBV7-2 and TRBJ1-2; D remains unclear. Germline V gives CDR1 SGHTA, CDR2 FQGNSA. The CDR3 is made up of 14 amino acids. The CDR3 bases that were read are TGTGCCAGCAGCTCCCCCGGCGCGGCGGGCGGC. This gives the protein CASSSPGAAGG. The entire CDR3 sequence reads CASSSPGAAGGYTF.

Details on this clone: The CDR3 is cut off 3 residues early in the read; its end comes from the germline J gene. V gene TRBV18 combines with J gene TRBJ1-2; 8 bases fit TRBD1. This CDR3 is built from 15 residues. Per the germline V gene, CDR1 is KGHSH and CDR2 is LQKENI. The CDR3 loop reads CASSPGQGSAYDYTF. The part of the CDR3 DNA that was read is TGTGCCAGCTCACCCGGACAGGGAAGCGCCTACGAC.

A word on this clone: The read stops 3 residues short of the end of the CDR3; the missing end is completed from the germline J gene. The V and J genes are TRBV19 and TRBJ2-3; 11 bases are shared with TRBD2. From germline, CDR1 is LNHDA and CDR2 SQIVND (reference sequence). The CDR3 spans 15 residues. The covered CDR3 bases are TGTGCCAGTGCCACTAGCGGGAGTGTACAAGAGACG. This encodes CASATSGSVQET. The entire CDR3 sequence reads CASATSGSVQETQYF.

For this clone: The read comes to an end 3 residues before the CDR3 does, leaving the germline J gene to fill in the end. The chain joins TRBV7-3 to TRBJ2-1, with 8 bases aligning to TRBD2. Per the germline V gene, CDR1 is SGHTA and CDR2 is FQGTGA. The trim removed 5 bases at V and 6 bases at J, leaving 6 bases unmatched. This CDR3 has 14 residues. CDR3 amino acids: CASSRTGTSNEQFF. The part of the CDR3 DNA that was read is TGTGCCAGCAGCCGAACCGGGACTAGCAATGAG.

As to this clone: The read terminates 3 residues before the CDR3 end, so the remaining end is supplied by the germline J gene. The genes are TRBV20-1 and TRBJ2-3; TRBD2 matches at 14 bases. Germline lookup yields CDR1 DFQATT and CDR2 SNEGSKA (reference sequence). The CDR3 extends over 22 amino acids. The V and J ends lost 7 bases and 0 bases, in that order; junction bases with no gene match: 24. CDR3 bases read: TGCAGTGGCCGCCGTGACCAGACTAGCGGGAGGGTAGGAGGGTATAGCACAGATACG. The encoded protein is CSGRRDQTSGRVGGYSTDT. The full CDR3 is CSGRRDQTSGRVGGYSTDTQYF.

Remarks on this clone: Read data end 3 residues before the CDR3 end; the end is taken from the germline J gene. The genes are TRBV7-9 and TRBJ1-2, with D maybe TRBD1 (5 bases). CDR3 length equals 14 residues. The V gene's germline CDR1 is SEHNR and CDR2 FQNEAQ (reference sequence). The CDR3 is CASSWGGVLMDYTF. CDR3 bases read: TGTGCCAGCAGCTGGGGGGGAGTCCTTATGGAC.

As concerns this clone: The missing CDR3 end, 3 residues past where the read stops, is filled in from the germline J gene. V gene TRBV2 combines with J gene TRBJ1-2; TRBD1 aligns across 7 bases. The CDR3 contains 13 residues. CDR1 and CDR2 (germline): SNHLY, FYNNEI. CDR3 DNA, as far as it was read: TGTGCCAGCAGTTTGCAGGGGGGAGGGGGC. It encodes CASSLQGGGG. From start to end, the CDR3 is CASSLQGGGGYTF.

Remarks on this clone: The read is 3 residues too short to cover the CDR3 end, so that end is filled in from the germline J gene. This chain joins TRBV29-1 and TRBJ2-5; weak D call: TRBD1 (5 bases). Germline V lookup: CDR1 SQVTM, CDR2 ANQGSEA. Between the trimmed V and J ends, which lost 6 bases and 2 bases, there was a span of 16 bases. The CDR3 loop spans 14 amino acids. This CDR3 is CSVSLQGPQETQYF. The covered CDR3 bases are TGCAGCGTGTCACTCCAGGGCCCACAAGAGACC.

With respect to this clone: The CDR3 end is not reached by the read, which stops 3 residues before it; the germline J gene fills it in. V and J are TRBV11-3 and TRBJ2-1; D unresolved. The CDR3 runs to 15 residues. V lost 2 bases and J lost 2, with 10 bases in between. Germline loops: CDR1 SGHNT, CDR2 YENEEA. The CDR3 bases that were read are TGTGCCAGCAGCTTACTAGGCGGTACCTACAATGAG. This encodes CASSLLGGTYNE. The entire CDR3 sequence reads CASSLLGGTYNEQFF.

Points on this clone: The CDR3 goes on 3 residues after the read ends, and that part is filled in from the germline J gene. The rearrangement links TRBV18 to TRBJ2-6; 8 positions match TRBD1. CDR3 size: 17 residues. The germline CDR1 and CDR2 sequences are KGHSH and LQKENI. With V trimmed by 5 bases and J by 0 bases, 6 bases remained unmatched. CDR3 DNA (partial): TGTGCCAGCTCATTGGACAGGGCCAGCTCTGGGGCCAACGTC. Protein product: CASSLDRASSGANV. In full, the CDR3 is CASSLDRASSGANVLTF.

Regarding this clone: The read stops 3 residues short of the end of the CDR3; the missing end is completed from the germline J gene. The chain couples TRBV5-1 to TRBJ2-5, with 8 positions matching TRBD2. Losses at the gene ends were 8 bases for V and 5 bases for J; bases not matched to a gene: 14. The CDR3 spans 15 residues. Germline CDR1 SGHRS, CDR2 YFSETQ. The sequenced part of the CDR3 DNA is TGCGCCAGTGAACTTGGACTAGCCCTGGGCGAGACC. The encoded protein is CASELGLALGET. The whole CDR3 protein reads CASELGLALGETQYF.

Comment on this clone: The observed sequence ends 3 residues before the CDR3 terminus, with the missing tail filled in from the germline J gene. J is TRBJ1-5 and V is TRBV19; 8 nucleotides line up with TRBD1. Germline CDR1 reads LNHDA; CDR2 reads SQIVND (reference sequence). The CDR3 consists of 16 residues. After removal of 4 bases from V and 6 bases from J, the junction contained 11 bases not matched to a gene. CDR3 sequence reads: CASSTSGTGIFQPQHF. Partial CDR3 DNA: TGTGCCAGTAGTACCTCCGGGACAGGTATCTTTCAGCCC.

To note about this clone: The DNA ends 3 residues before the CDR3 does, and the rest of the CDR3 is filled in from the germline J gene. The J gene is TRBJ2-5, the V gene TRBV30; D is uncertain. The germline CDR1 and CDR2 sequences are GTSNPN and SVGIG (reference sequence). CDR3 length equals 13 residues. Trimming removed 2 bases at V and 7 bases at J, with 14 bases between. Incomplete CDR3 DNA: TGTGCCTGGAGTCCGATAGCTCTCGTGACC. Protein sequence: CAWSPIALVT. The whole CDR3 protein is CAWSPIALVTQYF.

Notes on this clone: The read ends 3 residues early relative to the CDR3; the germline J gene fills the gap. The chain uses TRBV5-6 and TRBJ2-7; D remains ambiguous. The CDR3 is 12 amino acids. V was cut by 0 bases and J by 4 bases, with 5 bases left in between. Germline CDR1 is SGHDT and CDR2 is YYEEEE. The CDR3 loop reads CASSLERYEQYF. Partial CDR3 DNA: TGTGCCAGCAGCTTGGAGCGTTACGAG.

The CDR3 sequence: CASSPGSRTSEQYF. The CDR3 DNA, read in part, is TGTGCCAGCAGCCCCGGGTCCCGAACCTCCGAG. The chain has TRBV5-4 and TRBJ2-7; no definite D call. The CDR3 end lies 3 residues beyond the end of the read and is filled in from the germline J gene. The CDR3 consists of 14 residues. CDR1 SGHNT and CDR2 YYREEE come from the germline V gene (reference sequence). V lost 4 bases, J lost 6 bases, and 17 bases lay in between.

About this clone itself: The missing CDR3 end, 3 residues past where the read stops, is filled in from the germline J gene. The genes are TRBV5-1 and TRBJ2-1; the match to TRBD1 covers 9 bases. V shed 0 bases and J 4 bases; nucleotides not matched to a gene: 5. Germline V gene lookup returns CDR1 SGHRS and CDR2 YFSETQ. This CDR3 spans 16 amino acids. The CDR3 is CASSLGGDRVYNEQFF. The CDR3 bases that were read are TGCGCCAGCAGCTTGGGAGGGGACAGGGTGTACAATGAG.

Incomplete CDR3 DNA: TGCAGTGCTAAAAGTTTAGAGAGCTATGGC. Translating gives CSAKSLESYG. The whole CDR3 is CSAKSLESYGYTF. The V and J genes are TRBV20-1 and TRBJ1-2, with unresolved D. The CDR3 end falls 3 residues outside the read, so it is completed with the germline J gene. The CDR3 contains 13 residues. V gave up 4 bases and J gave up 4 bases, with 13 bases separating them. The germline V gene has CDR1 DFQATT and CDR2 SNEGSKA (reference sequence).

The CDR3 sequence is CASRIADRSSYEQYF. The CDR3 DNA, read in part, is TGCGCCAGCAGGATTGCGGACAGAAGCTCCTACGAG. This chain connects TRBV5-1 to TRBJ2-7; D perhaps matches TRBD1 (6 bases). The missing CDR3 end, 3 residues past where the read stops, is filled in from the germline J gene. This CDR3 comprises 15 residues. Trimming left V 5 bases short and J 0 bases short, with 15 bases between. The germline V gene has CDR1 SGHRS and CDR2 YFSETQ.

Considering frequency, this clone is medium-sized (0.01 to 0.1%). The CDR3 end falls 3 residues outside the read, so it is completed with the germline J gene. The rearrangement uses TRBV2 and TRBJ1-2; weak D call: TRBD1 (5 bases). V was shortened by 2 bases and J by 4 bases, with 11 bases between the two germline ends. From germline, CDR1 is SNHLY and CDR2 FYNNEI. CDR3 length equals 14 residues. The CDR3 bases that were read are TGTGCCAGCAGTGAACGGGACTGGGGCTATGGC. Translating it yields CASSERDWGYG. The complete CDR3 reads CASSERDWGYGYTF.

In regard to this clone: Read coverage stops 3 residues before the CDR3 terminus; the germline J gene supplies the remainder. This chain joins TRBV11-3 and TRBJ2-4, with 10 bases that match TRBD2. The CDR3 covers 14 residues. Germline-derived CDR1 and CDR2 are SGHNT and YENEEA. V trimming: 4 bases; J trimming: 6 bases; junction bases outside the gene matches: 3. The CDR3 loop is CASSSRLAGNIQYF. The covered CDR3 bases are TGTGCCAGCAGCTCACGACTAGCGGGAAACATT. The full variable domain, its missing parts supplied by reference TRBV11-3 and TRBJ2-4, is EAGVVQSPRYKIIEKKQPVAFWCNPISGHNTLYWYLQNLGQGPELLIRYENEEAVDDSQLPKDRFSAERLKGVDSTLKIQPAELGDSAVYLCASSSRLAGNIQYFGAGTRLSVL.

This clone registers medium-sized by frequency. The read ends 3 residues shy of where the CDR3 ends; the end is completed using the germline J gene. The J gene is TRBJ2-3, the V gene TRBV2; D not certain. Trimming cost V 5 bases and J 2 bases, with 14 bases left between them. This CDR3 has 15 residues. From germline, CDR1 is SNHLY and CDR2 FYNNEI. Incomplete CDR3 DNA: TGTGCCAGCAGTCTATCGGGTTCGTACACAGATACG. Its protein product is CASSLSGSYTDT. The complete CDR3 protein is CASSLSGSYTDTQYF.

Regarding this clone: The sequenced fragment ends 3 residues before the CDR3 boundary, so the rest is inferred from the germline J gene. The chain employs TRBV20-1 and TRBJ2-1; 7 nucleotides agree with TRBD2. CDR1 DFQATT and CDR2 SNEGSKA come from the germline V gene (reference sequence). The ends lost 5 bases at V and 2 bases at J; junction bases unmatched: 9. The CDR3 extends over 15 amino acids. The part of the CDR3 DNA that was read is TGCAGTGCTGGAGTTTGGCGGGGGACCTACAATGAG. Amino acid sequence: CSAGVWRGTYNE. The whole CDR3 is CSAGVWRGTYNEQFF.

About this clone: The read comes to an end 3 residues before the CDR3 does, leaving the germline J gene to fill in the end. This rearrangement joins TRBV20-1 to TRBJ2-5; 7 bases line up with TRBD1. V shed 3 bases, J shed 1 base, and the junction held 5 bases outside the gene matches. CDR1 is DFQATT, CDR2 SNEGSKA, per germline (reference sequence). The CDR3 extends over 14 amino acids. CDR3 bases read: TGCAGTGCTAGCCGGGACAGCTCCCAAGAGACC. It translates to CSASRDSSQET. The whole CDR3 protein is CSASRDSSQETQYF.